This is a list of T cell receptor beta chains from one sample in a study of cytomegalovirus exposure and HLA in healthy donors. TCRdb's copy holds only in-frame clones and misses some; the assay was immunoSEQ multiplex PCR. The sample has more than 140,000 clones; around 80% are singletons. The sequenced material came from PBMCs. All receptors derive from a man younger than 35 in good health and CMV-seropositive. Both conserved end residues are part of each CDR3. Fields, in order: V gene, clone size, CDR3 length, D gene, J gene, CDR3 DNA, CDR3 protein. D genes are given only for firm matches. Size is omitted from some rows. Given values are once, few, many or a class for expanded clones.

>TRBV29-1|.|13|.|TRBJ1-1
TGCAGCGTTGGTGACAGCTCGAACACTGAAGCTTTCTTT
CSVGDSSNTEAFF
>TRBV6-1|.|13|.|TRBJ1-1
TGTGCCAGCAGTTTAAACCAGGGCTCTGAAGCTTTCTTT
CASSLNQGSEAFF
>TRBV21-1|.|15|.|TRBJ2-5
TGTGCCAGCAGCACCGGGACACAGGATCAAGAGACCCAGTACTTC
CASSTGTQDQETQYF
>TRBV28|few|16|TRBD1|TRBJ2-1
TGTGCCAGCAGGCCCGGACAGGAACTCGGTAACAATGAGCAGTTCTTC
CASRPGQELGNNEQFF
>TRBV19|.|14|TRBD2|TRBJ2-7
TGTGCCAGTAGTACCCTAGCGGGAGTGGGGGAGCAGTACTTC
CASSTLAGVGEQYF
>TRBV27|.|15|.|TRBJ1-2
TGTGCCAGCAGTTTATCAGCAGGGTTGGGCTATGGCTACACCTTC
CASSLSAGLGYGYTF
>TRBV5-4|few|14|.|TRBJ1-1
TGTGCCAGCAGCCCGACAGAGTCGAACACTGAAGCTTTCTTT
CASSPTESNTEAFF
>TRBV19|.|16|TRBD2|TRBJ2-1
TGTGCCAGTAGTTTGAGGACTAGCGGGAGATACAATGAGCAGTTCTTC
CASSLRTSGRYNEQFF
>TRBV5-1|.|13|TRBD2|TRBJ2-7
TGCGCCAGCAGGGGACTAATGATTTACGAGCAGTACTTC
CASRGLMIYEQYF
>TRBV7-8|.|15|TRBD2|TRBJ2-7
TGTGCCAGCAGCTCACTAGCGGGTTCTTCCTACGAGCAGTACTTC
CASSSLAGSSYEQYF
>TRBV6-4|.|13|.|TRBJ1-1
TGTGCCAGCAGTGATAGCCTAAACACTGAAGCTTTCTTT
CASSDSLNTEAFF
>TRBV28|once|13|.|TRBJ2-2
TGTGCCAGCAGCCAAGACACTCCCGGGGAGCTGTTTTTT
CASSQDTPGELFF
>TRBV6-1|.|15|TRBD2|TRBJ2-3
TGTGCCAGCAATTTGTCGGGAGGTCGCACAGATACGCAGTATTTT
CASNLSGGRTDTQYF
>TRBV7-9|.|17|TRBD2|TRBJ2-1
TGTGCCAGCAGCTCGCCCGATAGCGGGAGGGTTGCCGATGAGCAGTTCTTC
CASSSPDSGRVADEQFF
>TRBV5-1|once|14|.|TRBJ2-7
TGCGCCAGCAGCTATCTACAGGGCTCCTACGAGCAGTACTTC
CASSYLQGSYEQYF
>TRBV10-3|.|15|.|TRBJ2-7
TGTGCCATCAGTGAGGGTCGGGAGCGGACCTACGAGCAGTACTTC
CAISEGRERTYEQYF
>TRBV2|.|15|.|TRBJ2-7
TGTGCCAGCAGCCCGGGACTCCATACGCTGTACGAGCAGTACTTC
CASSPGLHTLYEQYF
>TRBV29-1|.|13|TRBD2|TRBJ2-7
TGCAGCGTGGCGGGAGGGTCCGCCTACGAGCAGTACTTC
CSVAGGSAYEQYF
>TRBV28|.|14|TRBD1|TRBJ1-2
TGTGCCAGCAGTACTAGGGACAGGGCCTATGGCTACACCTTC
CASSTRDRAYGYTF
>TRBV15|once|15|.|TRBJ2-7
TGTGCCACCAGCAGGTGGGGGGGGCTCACGGACGAGCAGTACTTC
CATSRWGGLTDEQYF